Listed below are T cell receptor beta chains from one sample, sequenced in a study of blood T cell repertoires in COVID-19. Using immunoSEQ multiplex PCR, the repertoire was profiled, and TCRdb retains in-frame clones only, with some absent. Among more than 300,000 clones listed, around nine tenths were seen once. The sample consisted of peripheral blood. The receptors shown here come from a woman in her 30s with COVID-19, enrolled during active disease. Both conserved end residues are part of each CDR3. The D gene is left open where the match is weak. Not every row has a clone size; where given, it reads once, few, many or a size class.

j_call clone_size d_call v_call cdr3_aa cdr3_nt
TRBJ2-7 . TRBD1 TRBV4-3 CASSQTTGFYEQYF TGCGCCAGCAGCCAAACGACAGGGTTCTACGAGCAGTACTTC
TRBJ2-1 . . TRBV13 CASSLRTISYNEQFF TGTGCCAGCAGCCTGAGGACAATCTCCTACAATGAGCAGTTCTTC
TRBJ2-2 . . TRBV14 CASSLGGPDTGELFF TGTGCCAGCAGCCTCGGGGGGCCAGACACCGGGGAGCTGTTTTTT
TRBJ1-1 once TRBD1 TRBV5-1 CASSLQGVGMNTEAFF TGCGCCAGCAGCTTACAGGGGGTCGGAATGAACACTGAAGCTTTCTTT
TRBJ1-1 . TRBD1 TRBV5-4 CASSNGQGALNTEAFF TGTGCCAGCAGCAACGGACAGGGCGCCTTGAACACTGAAGCTTTCTTT
TRBJ1-1 . . TRBV19 CATWDSIVAEAFF TGTGCCACCTGGGACTCAATCGTCGCTGAAGCTTTCTTT
TRBJ1-2 . . TRBV23-1 CASSHLCRGEGYTF TGCGCCAGCAGTCATTTGTGCCGGGGGGAGGGCTACACCTTC
TRBJ1-1 . . TRBV7-9 CASYDALGTEAFF TGTGCCAGCTACGATGCCCTCGGCACTGAAGCTTTCTTT
TRBJ2-3 . TRBD2 TRBV4-3 CASSQVAGAGGDTQYF TGCGCCAGCAGCCAAGTAGCGGGGGCCGGGGGAGATACGCAGTATTTT
TRBJ1-6 . . TRBV10-2 CASREQGGNSPLHF TGCGCCAGCAGGGAACAGGGTGGCAATTCACCCCTCCACTTT